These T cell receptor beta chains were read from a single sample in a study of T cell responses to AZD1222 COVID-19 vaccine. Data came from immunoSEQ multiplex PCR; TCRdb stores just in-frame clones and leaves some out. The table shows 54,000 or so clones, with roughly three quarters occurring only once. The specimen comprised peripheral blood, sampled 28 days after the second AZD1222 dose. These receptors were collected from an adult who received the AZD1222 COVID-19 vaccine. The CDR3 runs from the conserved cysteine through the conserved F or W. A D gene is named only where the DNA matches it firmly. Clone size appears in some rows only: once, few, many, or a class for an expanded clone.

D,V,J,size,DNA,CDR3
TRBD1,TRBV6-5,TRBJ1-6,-,TGTGCCAGCAGACCCGGACAGGGTATTCTTTCACCCCTCCACTTT,CASRPGQGILSPLHF
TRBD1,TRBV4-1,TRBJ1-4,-,TGCGCCAGCACCTCCGGATTAGGGACAGGGCGTGAAAAACTGTTTTTT,CASTSGLGTGREKLFF
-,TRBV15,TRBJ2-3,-,TGTGCCACCAGCAGAGATTTGGGCACAGATACGCAGTATTTT,CATSRDLGTDTQYF
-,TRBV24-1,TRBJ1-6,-,TGTGCCACCAGTGACAGTCGCACCTATAATTCACCCCTCCACTTT,CATSDSRTYNSPLHF
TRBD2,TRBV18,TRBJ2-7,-,TGTGCCAGCTCACCACCGTCTAGCGGCTCCTACGAGCAGTACTTC,CASSPPSSGSYEQYF
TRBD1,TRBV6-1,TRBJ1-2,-,TGTGCCAGCAGTGAAAGTGCAGGGGGAGGATTTAACTATGGCTACACCTTC,CASSESAGGGFNYGYTF
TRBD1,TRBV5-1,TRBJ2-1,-,TGCGCCAGCAGCCATGAACAGGGGTTGCAGTTCTTC,CASSHEQGLQFF
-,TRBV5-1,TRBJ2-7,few,TGCGCCAGCAGCCCGACAGGCGAATACGAGCAGTACTTC,CASSPTGEYEQYF
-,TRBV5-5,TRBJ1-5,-,TGTGCCAGCAGCCCGCGCGGAGTCGGCAATCAGCCCCAGCATTTT,CASSPRGVGNQPQHF
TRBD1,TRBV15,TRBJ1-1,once,TGTGCCACCAGCCCCCGTCTGGCAGGGGGCACCACTGAAGCTTTCTTT,CATSPRLAGGTTEAFF
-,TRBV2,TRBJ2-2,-,TGTGCCAGCAGTGAACGGCTCTCCGGGGAGCTGTTTTTT,CASSERLSGELFF
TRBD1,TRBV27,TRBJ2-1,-,TGTGCCAGCAGTTTGACAGGGCTGAACAATGAGCAGTTCTTC,CASSLTGLNNEQFF
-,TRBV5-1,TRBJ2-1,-,TGCGCCAGCAGCTTGGACGGGGGGCCCTACAATGAGCAGTTCTTC,CASSLDGGPYNEQFF
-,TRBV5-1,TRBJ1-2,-,TGCGCCAGCAGCTTATGGCAGGGCCAAAGCTACACCTTC,CASSLWQGQSYTF
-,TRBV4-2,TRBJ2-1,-,TGTGCCAGCAGCCCCCGGAGTAACGGCGGGGATTACAATGAGCAGTTCTTC,CASSPRSNGGDYNEQFF
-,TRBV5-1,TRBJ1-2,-,TGCGCCAGCAGCTTGATGGGGAGTAACTATGGCTACACCTTC,CASSLMGSNYGYTF
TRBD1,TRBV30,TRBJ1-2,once,TGTGCCTGGAGTCCGGACAGGGGATGGGATGGCTACACCTTC,CAWSPDRGWDGYTF
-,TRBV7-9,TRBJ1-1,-,TGTGCCAGCAGCTTAGAGGGGGTTGGGACTGAAGCTTTCTTT,CASSLEGVGTEAFF
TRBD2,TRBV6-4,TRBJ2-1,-,TGTGCCAGCAGTTTGGTAGCGGGGGACTACAATGAGCAGTTCTTC,CASSLVAGDYNEQFF
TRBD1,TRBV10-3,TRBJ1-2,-,TGTGCCATCAGTGGGGACAGGGGGCCATCGGACTATGGCTACACCTTC,CAISGDRGPSDYGYTF
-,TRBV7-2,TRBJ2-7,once,TGTGCCAGCAGCTTAGCCGGGTCGAAATCCTACGAGCAGTACTTC,CASSLAGSKSYEQYF
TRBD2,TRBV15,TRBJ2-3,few,TGTGCCACCAGCAGTGGGACTAGCGGGGGGGCCTGGGGAGATACGCAGTATTTT,CATSSGTSGGAWGDTQYF
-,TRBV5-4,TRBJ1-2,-,TGTGCCAGCAGCTTGCCAGGACAGCCCTATGGCTACACCTTC,CASSLPGQPYGYTF
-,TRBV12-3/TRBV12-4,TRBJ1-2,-,TGTGCCAGCACCCTCACGACAATAGGTGGCTACACCTTC,CASTLTTIGGYTF
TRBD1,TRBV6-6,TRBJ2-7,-,TGTGCCAGCAGTTACGCCGCAGGACAGGGTGCCCACGAGCAGTACTTC,CASSYAAGQGAHEQYF
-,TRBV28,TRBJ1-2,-,TGTGCCAGCAGTTTGAAGGGCCCCGTCGACACCTTC,CASSLKGPVDTF
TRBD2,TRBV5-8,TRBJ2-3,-,TGTGCCAGCAACCACGGGGGGGCGGGTTCAGATACGCAGTATTTT,CASNHGGAGSDTQYF
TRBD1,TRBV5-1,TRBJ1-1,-,TGCGCCAGCAGCTTGAGGGGGCAAAGCACTGAAGCTTTCTTT,CASSLRGQSTEAFF
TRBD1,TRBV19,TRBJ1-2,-,TGTGCCAGTAGTATAGATGGGACAGGGGCTAACTATGGCTACACCTTC,CASSIDGTGANYGYTF
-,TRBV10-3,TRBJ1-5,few,TGTGCCATAGGACCGGAATCGTGGCAGCCCCAGCATTTT,CAIGPESWQPQHF
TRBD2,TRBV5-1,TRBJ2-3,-,TGCGCCAGCAGCTTAAACACACCGGGACTACGCACAGATACGCAGTATTTT,CASSLNTPGLRTDTQYF
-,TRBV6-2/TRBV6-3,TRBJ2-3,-,TGTGCCAGCAGTTCCGTCAACACAGATACGCAGTATTTT,CASSSVNTDTQYF
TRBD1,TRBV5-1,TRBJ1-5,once,TGCGCCAGCAGCTTGGACGGACAGGGCAATCAGCCCCAGCATTTT,CASSLDGQGNQPQHF
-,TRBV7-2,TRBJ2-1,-,TGTGCCAGCAGCTCCCAGGGACGTGATGAGTTCTTC,CASSSQGRDEFF
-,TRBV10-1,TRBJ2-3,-,TGCGCCAGCAGTGAAGGCTACGGAGATACGCAGTATTTT,CASSEGYGDTQYF
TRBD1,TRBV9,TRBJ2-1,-,TGTGCCAGCAGCAACGGACAGGGGGCCGGCAATGAGCAGTTCTTC,CASSNGQGAGNEQFF
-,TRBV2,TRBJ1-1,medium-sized,TGTGCCAGCAGTGAAGGCGGGATTCTACCTGGTGAAGCTTTCTTT,CASSEGGILPGEAFF
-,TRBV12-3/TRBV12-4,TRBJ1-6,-,TGTGCCAGCAGTCGACAGGATTCACCCCTCCACTTT,CASSRQDSPLHF